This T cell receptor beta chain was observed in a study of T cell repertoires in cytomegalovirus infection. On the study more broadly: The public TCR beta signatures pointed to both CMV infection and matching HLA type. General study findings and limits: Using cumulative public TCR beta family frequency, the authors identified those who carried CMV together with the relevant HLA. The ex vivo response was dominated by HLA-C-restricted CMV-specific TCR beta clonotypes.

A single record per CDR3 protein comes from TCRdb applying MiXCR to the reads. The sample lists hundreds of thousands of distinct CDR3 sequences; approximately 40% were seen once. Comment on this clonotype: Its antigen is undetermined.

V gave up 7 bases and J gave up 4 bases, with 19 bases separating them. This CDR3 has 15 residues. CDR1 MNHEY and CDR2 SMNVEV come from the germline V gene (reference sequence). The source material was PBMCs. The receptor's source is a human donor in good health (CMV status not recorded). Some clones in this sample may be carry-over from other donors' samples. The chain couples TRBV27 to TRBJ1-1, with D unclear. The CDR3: CASMRFGDRATEAFF. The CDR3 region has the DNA TGTGCCAGCATGCGGTTTGGGGATCGGGCCACTGAAGCTTTCTTT.